The sample holds many counts of the clone carrying this T cell receptor beta chain. Germline CDR1 is SGHRS and CDR2 is YFSETQ. V lost 0 bases and J lost 2; bases outside the gene matches: 2. CDR3 length: 16 amino acids. This sample was included in a study of regulatory T cells in long-lasting Graves disease. CDR3 regions were amplified by Arm-PCR using iRepertoire HTBI primers to build TCR beta libraries. Using its own MiXCR run on the multiplex PCR reads, TCRdb lists one record per CDR3 protein. The sample records about 470,000 distinct CDR3 sequences, around 15% being singletons. As to time point: newly diagnosed GD, antithyroid drugs for less than 3 months. From PBMCs, RNA was extracted and then used to make the TCR library. Tubes containing EDTA received roughly 9 milliliters of drawn peripheral blood. The data were also submitted as part of a second study, on T cells in Graves' hyperthyroidism and ophthalmopathy.

The sample was peripheral blood mononuclear cells (PBMCs), taken at new diagnosis, from a patient treated with antithyroid drugs. The TCR comes from a middle-aged man with Graves disease. J is TRBJ1-1 and V is TRBV5-1; TRBD1 aligns across 12 bases. The CDR3 bases are TGCGCCAGCAGCTTGGCCGGGACAGGGGGCAACACTGAAGCTTTCTTT. Protein product: CASSLAGTGGNTEAFF. Combining the CDR3 with reference TRBV5-1 and TRBJ1-1 gives the whole variable domain KAGVTQTPRYLIKTRGQQVTLSCSPISGHRSVSWYQQTPGQGLQFLFEYFSETQRNKGNFPGRFSGRQFSNSRSEMNVSTLELGDSALYLCASSLAGTGGNTEAFFGQGTRLTVV.